This T cell receptor beta chain was obtained from a study of CD8+CD57+ T cells in acquired aplastic anemia. Study as a whole: CD4+ and CD8+ cells, once sorted, gave DNA averaging about 3 ug. Study-level points and caveats: Patients and controls turned out to have twenty-nine CD8+ CDR3 sequences in common.

Sequenced patients had shown CD8+CD57+ cell expansion by flow cytometry. Severe acquired aplastic anemia affected all patients. Blood was sampled before the patients had received any therapy. As for this clonotype: The target antigen is unknown.

V was clipped by 2 bases and J by 10 bases, with 9 bases between them. There are 13 residues in the CDR3. CDR1 ENHRY and CDR2 SYGVKD come from the germline V gene. The study profiled TCR beta VDJ and CDR3 using genomic DNA as template. MiXCR, applied by TCRdb to the reads, yields one record per CDR3 protein. The sample contains fewer than 250,000 distinct CDR3 sequences, more than 40% of which appear only once. The gene calls are TRBV10-3 and TRBJ1-6, with D possibly TRBD1 on 6 matching bases. The source material was sorted CD4+, CD8+, or CD8+CD57+ T cells (not recorded which) from PBMCs. The clonotype originates from a human donor with aplastic anemia. The CDR3: CAISEIQGSPLHF. DNA for the CDR3: TGTGCCATCAGTGAGATACAGGGCTCACCCCTCCACTTT.